The present TCR beta chain was sequenced within a study of control samples from healthy donors and cancer patients (dated by TCRdb to the early 2020s). As to this clone: The clone's antigen remains unknown. Base qualities were left out, and no much larger clone turns up one base away.

Receptor amplification or capture employed the immunoSEQ multiplex PCR assay. In its TCRdb copy, this immuneACCESS table keeps in-frame sequences only and misses some clones. Where compared with another copy, unresolved V genes explain less than half of these, and the others have no known cause. For this sample the table gives about 110,000 clones, of which roughly 85% were detected only once. The top ten hold roughly 13% of the sample. CDR1 and CDR2, looked up from the germline V gene (reference sequence), are MNHEY and SMNVEV. From the cysteine through the phenylalanine, the CDR3 covers 17 amino acids. Here the CDR3 DNA is all that survives: 51 bases in frame from base 1. V is cut by 5 bases and J by 2 bases, and the space between the germline ends is 16 bases.

Sample: blood. In this chain, TRBV27 is recombined with TRBJ2-6, with the D call tentatively TRBD1 or TRBD2, each fitting 5 bases. This sequence was found in a woman in her forties or fifties in good health. The CDR3 reads CASSMGVGQPGANVLTF. DNA sequence: TGTGCCAGCAGTATGGGGGTAGGGCAGCCTGGGGCCAACGTCCTGACTTTC.